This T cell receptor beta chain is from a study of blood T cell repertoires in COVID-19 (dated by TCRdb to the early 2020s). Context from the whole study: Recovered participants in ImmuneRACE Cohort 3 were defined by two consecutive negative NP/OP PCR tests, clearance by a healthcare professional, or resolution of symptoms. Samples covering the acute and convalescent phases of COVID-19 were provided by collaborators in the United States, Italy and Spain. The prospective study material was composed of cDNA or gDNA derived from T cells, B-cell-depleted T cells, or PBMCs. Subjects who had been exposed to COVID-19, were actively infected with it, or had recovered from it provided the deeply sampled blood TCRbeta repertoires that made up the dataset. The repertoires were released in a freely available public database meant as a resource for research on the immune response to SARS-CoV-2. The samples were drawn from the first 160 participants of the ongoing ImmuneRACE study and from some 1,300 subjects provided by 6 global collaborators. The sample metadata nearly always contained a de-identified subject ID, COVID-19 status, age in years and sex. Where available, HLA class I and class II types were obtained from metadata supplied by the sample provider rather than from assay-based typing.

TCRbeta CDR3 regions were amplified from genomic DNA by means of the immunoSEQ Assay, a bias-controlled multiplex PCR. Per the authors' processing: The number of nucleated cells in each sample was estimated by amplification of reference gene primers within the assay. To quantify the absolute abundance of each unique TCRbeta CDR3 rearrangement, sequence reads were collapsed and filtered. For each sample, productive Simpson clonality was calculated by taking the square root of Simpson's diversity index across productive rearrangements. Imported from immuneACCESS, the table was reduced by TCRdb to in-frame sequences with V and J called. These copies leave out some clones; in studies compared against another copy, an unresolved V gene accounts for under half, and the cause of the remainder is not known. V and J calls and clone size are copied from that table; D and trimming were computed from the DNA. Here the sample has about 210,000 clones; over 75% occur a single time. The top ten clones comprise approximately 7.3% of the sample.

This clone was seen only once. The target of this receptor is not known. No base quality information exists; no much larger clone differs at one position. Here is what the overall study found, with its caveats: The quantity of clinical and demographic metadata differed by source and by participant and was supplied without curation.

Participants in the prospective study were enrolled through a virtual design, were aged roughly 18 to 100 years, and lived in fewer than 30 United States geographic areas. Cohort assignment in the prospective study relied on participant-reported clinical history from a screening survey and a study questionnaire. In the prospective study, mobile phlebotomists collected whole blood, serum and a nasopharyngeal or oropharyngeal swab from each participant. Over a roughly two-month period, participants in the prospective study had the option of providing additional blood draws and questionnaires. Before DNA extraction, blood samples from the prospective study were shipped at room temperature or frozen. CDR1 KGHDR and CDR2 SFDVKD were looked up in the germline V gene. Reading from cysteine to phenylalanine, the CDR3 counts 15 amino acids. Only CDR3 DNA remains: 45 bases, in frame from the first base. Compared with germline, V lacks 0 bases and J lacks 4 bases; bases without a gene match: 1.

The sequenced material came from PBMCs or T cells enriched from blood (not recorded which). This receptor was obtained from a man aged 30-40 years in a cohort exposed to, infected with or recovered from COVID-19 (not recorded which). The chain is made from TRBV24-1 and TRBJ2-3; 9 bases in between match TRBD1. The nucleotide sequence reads TGTGCCACCAGTGATTTGACAGGGGGCGCAGATACGCAGTATTTT. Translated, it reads CATSDLTGGADTQYF.